This is a list of T cell receptor beta chains from one sample in a study of blood T cell repertoires in COVID-19. The method was immunoSEQ multiplex PCR; TCRdb's version includes in-frame clones alone and lacks a portion of them. The sample holds 240,000 or so clones, approximately 80% seen once. The sample taken for sequencing was peripheral blood. The receptors were gathered from a man aged 25-40 years who had recovered from COVID-19. The CDR3 runs from the conserved cysteine through the conserved F or W. Each record gives: clone size, J gene, V gene, D gene, CDR3 DNA, CDR3 protein. D genes are given only for firm matches. The size of a clone is reported for some rows only, either as once, few or many, or as a class for expanded clones.

few TRBJ1-3 TRBV2 - TGTGCCAGCAGTGAGTACAGGGCCCGAAACACCATATATTTT CASSEYRARNTIYF
few TRBJ1-2 TRBV6-5 TRBD1 TGTGCCAGCAGTTACTCGCGACAGGGGTATGGCTACACCTTC CASSYSRQGYGYTF
- TRBJ2-2 TRBV6-5 TRBD2 TGTGCCAGCAATCTAGCGGGGGGGCCCGGGGAGCTGTTTTTT CASNLAGGPGELFF
- TRBJ2-3 TRBV5-1 - TGCGCCAGCAGCCCGGGAGGACAGCGGTCGAGAGATACGCAGTATTTT CASSPGGQRSRDTQYF
- TRBJ2-2 TRBV5-1 - TGCGCCAGCGCCCTGGGTGACCGGGGCACCGGGGAGCTGTTTTTT CASALGDRGTGELFF
- TRBJ2-1 TRBV7-6 - TGTGCCAGCAGCTTAGAGGCGATGGGGCCATACAATGAGCAGTTCTTC CASSLEAMGPYNEQFF
- TRBJ1-1 TRBV4-1 - TGCGCCAGCAGCCAAGATACCGGAACAGCAAAACGGGAGGAGAACACTGAAGCTTTCTTT CASSQDTGTAKREENTEAFF
- TRBJ2-3 TRBV4-1 TRBD2 TGCGCCAGCAGCCACGGGACTAGCGCCCAAAGGGATACGCAGTATTTT CASSHGTSAQRDTQYF
- TRBJ2-3 TRBV13 TRBD2 TGTGCCAGCAGCGGACTAGCGGGGGGTAGCACAGATACGCAGTATTTT CASSGLAGGSTDTQYF
- TRBJ2-7 TRBV19 TRBD1 TGTGCCGCCAGCCGGGACAGGGGATTCGAGCAGTACTTC CAASRDRGFEQYF
- TRBJ1-6 TRBV3-1/TRBV3-2 - TGTGCCAGCAGCCCTGACAGGAATTCACCCCTCCACTTT CASSPDRNSPLHF
few TRBJ1-5 TRBV19 - TGTGCCAGTAGCCTCGCCGGCCAGGTAGGACAGCCCCAGCATTTT CASSLAGQVGQPQHF
- TRBJ1-2 TRBV24-1 - TGTGCCACCAGTGGGAGGGCTCAGGCGCATGGCTACACCTTC CATSGRAQAHGYTF
- TRBJ2-3 TRBV11-2 - TGTGCCAGCAGCTTGGCCCGTGAACCACATACGCAGTATTTT CASSLAREPHTQYF
- TRBJ1-6 TRBV5-1 - TGCGCCAGCAGCCCAGGGACTGACAATTCACCCCTCCACTTT CASSPGTDNSPLHF
- TRBJ1-2 TRBV2 - TGTGCCAGCAACTCAGGGGTCTATGGCTACACCTTC CASNSGVYGYTF
- TRBJ1-1 TRBV3-1/TRBV3-2 TRBD1 TGTGCCAGCAGCTCCGGACAGGGTTACACTGAAGCTTTCTTT CASSSGQGYTEAFF
- TRBJ1-5 TRBV2 TRBD1 TGTGCCAGCAGCCCAACAGGGGGCGATCAGCCCCAGCATTTT CASSPTGGDQPQHF
- TRBJ1-5 TRBV18 TRBD1 TGTGCCAGCTCACCAGGGACAGGGGATCAGCCCCAGCATTTT CASSPGTGDQPQHF
- TRBJ2-2 TRBV5-1 - TGCGCCAGCAGCCGACAATCCGGGGAGCTGTTTTTT CASSRQSGELFF
- TRBJ1-6 TRBV7-3 - TGTGCCAGCAGCTTATTGTCAGGGAACAATTCACCCCTCCACTTT CASSLLSGNNSPLHF
- TRBJ2-7 TRBV4-1 TRBD1 TGCGCCAGCAGCCAAGAAGGGGGCGACGAGCAGTACTTC CASSQEGGDEQYF
once TRBJ2-3 TRBV10-2 - TGCGCCAGCAGTGAATGGTCTACCACAGATACGCAGTATTTT CASSEWSTTDTQYF
- TRBJ2-2 TRBV4-1 - TGCGCCAGCAGCCGTGGCTTCACCGGGGAGCTGTTTTTT CASSRGFTGELFF
- TRBJ1-6 TRBV30 - TGTGCCTGGAGTGTACGGGGGGAACGGAATTCACCCCTCCACTTT CAWSVRGERNSPLHF
- TRBJ1-3 TRBV7-6 - TGTGCCAGCAGGGAGGTATCGGGAAACACCATATATTTT CASREVSGNTIYF
- TRBJ1-2 TRBV5-4 TRBD1 TGTGCCAGCAGCCCAGCGACAGGGGTCTATGGCTACACCTTC CASSPATGVYGYTF